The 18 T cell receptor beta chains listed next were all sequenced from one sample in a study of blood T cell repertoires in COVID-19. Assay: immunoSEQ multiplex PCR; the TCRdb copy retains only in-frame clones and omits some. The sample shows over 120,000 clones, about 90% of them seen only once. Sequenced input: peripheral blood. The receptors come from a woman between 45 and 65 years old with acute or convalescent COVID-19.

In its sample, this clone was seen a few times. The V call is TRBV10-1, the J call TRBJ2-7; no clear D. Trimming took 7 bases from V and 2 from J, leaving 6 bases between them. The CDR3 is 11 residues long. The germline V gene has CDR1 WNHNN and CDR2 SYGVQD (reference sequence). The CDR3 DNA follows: TGCGCCAGCACGGTACCCTACGAGCAGTACTTC. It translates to CASTVPYEQYF.

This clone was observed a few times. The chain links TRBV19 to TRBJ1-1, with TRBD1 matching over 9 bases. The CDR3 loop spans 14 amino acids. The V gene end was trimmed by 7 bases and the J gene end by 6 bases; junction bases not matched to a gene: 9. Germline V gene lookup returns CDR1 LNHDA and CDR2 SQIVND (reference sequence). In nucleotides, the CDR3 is TGTGCCAGTAAAAGGACAGGGGTTGATGCTGAAGCTTTCTTT. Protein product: CASKRTGVDAEAFF.

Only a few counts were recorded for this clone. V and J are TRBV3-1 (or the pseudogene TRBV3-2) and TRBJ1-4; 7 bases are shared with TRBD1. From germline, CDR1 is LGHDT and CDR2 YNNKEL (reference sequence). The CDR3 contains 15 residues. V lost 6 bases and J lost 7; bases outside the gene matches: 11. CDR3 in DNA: TGTGCCAGCAGTCCAAGAACAGGGGTATTTGAAAAACTGTTTTTT. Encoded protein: CASSPRTGVFEKLFF.

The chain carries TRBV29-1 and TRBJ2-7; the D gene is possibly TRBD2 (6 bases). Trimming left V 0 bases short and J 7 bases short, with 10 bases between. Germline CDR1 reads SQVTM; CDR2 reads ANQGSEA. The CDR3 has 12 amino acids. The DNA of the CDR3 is TGCAGCGTTGAAGATTTGGGGGGTGAGCAGTACTTC. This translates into CSVEDLGGEQYF.

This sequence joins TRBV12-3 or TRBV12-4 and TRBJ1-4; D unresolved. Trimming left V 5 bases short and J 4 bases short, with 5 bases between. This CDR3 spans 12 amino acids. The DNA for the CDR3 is TGTGCCAGCAGTCAACATAATGAAAAACTGTTTTTT. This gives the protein CASSQHNEKLFF.

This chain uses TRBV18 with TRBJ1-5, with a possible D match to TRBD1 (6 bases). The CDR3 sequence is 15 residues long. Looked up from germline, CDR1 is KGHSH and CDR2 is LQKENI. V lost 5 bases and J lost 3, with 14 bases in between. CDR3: CASSARQVTNQPQHF. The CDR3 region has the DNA TGTGCCAGCTCAGCCCGACAGGTAACCAATCAGCCCCAGCATTTT.

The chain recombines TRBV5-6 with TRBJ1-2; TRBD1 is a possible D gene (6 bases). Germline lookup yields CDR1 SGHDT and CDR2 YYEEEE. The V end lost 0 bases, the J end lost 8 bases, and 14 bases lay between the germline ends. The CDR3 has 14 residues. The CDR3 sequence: CASSLARGERGYTF. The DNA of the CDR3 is TGTGCCAGCAGCTTGGCCAGGGGAGAGAGGGGCTACACCTTC.

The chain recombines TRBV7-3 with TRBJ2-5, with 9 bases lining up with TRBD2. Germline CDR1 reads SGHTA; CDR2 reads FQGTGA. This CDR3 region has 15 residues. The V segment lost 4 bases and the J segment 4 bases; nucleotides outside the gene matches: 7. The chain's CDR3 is CASSWTAGGRETQYF. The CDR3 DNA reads TGTGCCAGCAGCTGGACAGCGGGGGGCCGAGAGACCCAGTACTTC.

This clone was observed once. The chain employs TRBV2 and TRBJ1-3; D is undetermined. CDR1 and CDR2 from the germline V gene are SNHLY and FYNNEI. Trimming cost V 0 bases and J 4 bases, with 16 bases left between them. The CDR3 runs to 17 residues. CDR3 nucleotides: TGTGCCAGCAGTGAAGCGAGGTCCGGTCTGAAGGGAAACACCATATATTTT. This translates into CASSEARSGLKGNTIYF.

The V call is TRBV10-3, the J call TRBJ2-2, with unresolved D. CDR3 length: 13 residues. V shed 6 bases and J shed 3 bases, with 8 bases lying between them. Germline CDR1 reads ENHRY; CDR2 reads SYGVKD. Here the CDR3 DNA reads TGTGCCATCAGGGCAGTCGACACCGGGGAGCTGTTTTTT. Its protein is CAIRAVDTGELFF.

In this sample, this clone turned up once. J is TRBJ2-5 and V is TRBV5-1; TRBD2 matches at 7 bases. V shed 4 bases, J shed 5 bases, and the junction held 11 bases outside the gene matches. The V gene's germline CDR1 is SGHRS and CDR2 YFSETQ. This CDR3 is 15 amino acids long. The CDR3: CASSRGLLGEETQYF. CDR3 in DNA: TGCGCCAGCAGCAGGGGACTACTTGGGGAGGAGACCCAGTACTTC.

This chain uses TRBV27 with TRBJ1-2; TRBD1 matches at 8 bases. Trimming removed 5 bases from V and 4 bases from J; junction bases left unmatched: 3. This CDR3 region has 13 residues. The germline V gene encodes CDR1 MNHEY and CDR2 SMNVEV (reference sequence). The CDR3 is CASSLDRAYGYTF. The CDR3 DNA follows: TGTGCCAGCAGTCTGGACAGGGCCTATGGCTACACCTTC.

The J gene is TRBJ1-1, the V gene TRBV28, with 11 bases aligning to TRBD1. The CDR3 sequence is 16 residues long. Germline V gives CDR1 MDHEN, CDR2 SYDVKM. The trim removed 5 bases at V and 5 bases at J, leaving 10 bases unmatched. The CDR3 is CASSPPGQGARTEAFF. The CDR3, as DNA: TGTGCCAGCAGTCCCCCCGGACAGGGGGCTAGGACTGAAGCTTTCTTT.

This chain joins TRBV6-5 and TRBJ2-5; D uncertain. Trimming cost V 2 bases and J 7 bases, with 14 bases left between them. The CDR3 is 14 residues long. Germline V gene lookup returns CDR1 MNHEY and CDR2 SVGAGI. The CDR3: CASSYISPRGTQYF. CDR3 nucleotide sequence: TGTGCCAGCAGTTACATTTCTCCAAGAGGGACCCAGTACTTC.

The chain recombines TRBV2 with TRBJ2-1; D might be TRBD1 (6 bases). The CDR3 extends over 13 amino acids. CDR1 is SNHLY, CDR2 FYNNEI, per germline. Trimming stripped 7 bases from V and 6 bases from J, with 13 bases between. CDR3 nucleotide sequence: TGTGCCAGCACATCCACAGGGTTCAATGAGCAGTTCTTC. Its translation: CASTSTGFNEQFF.

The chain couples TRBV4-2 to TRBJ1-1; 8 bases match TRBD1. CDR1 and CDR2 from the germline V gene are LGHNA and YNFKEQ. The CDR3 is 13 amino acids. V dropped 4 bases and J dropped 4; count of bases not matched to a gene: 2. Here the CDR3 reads CASSPTGGTEAFF. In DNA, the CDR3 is TGTGCCAGCAGCCCTACAGGGGGCACTGAAGCTTTCTTT.

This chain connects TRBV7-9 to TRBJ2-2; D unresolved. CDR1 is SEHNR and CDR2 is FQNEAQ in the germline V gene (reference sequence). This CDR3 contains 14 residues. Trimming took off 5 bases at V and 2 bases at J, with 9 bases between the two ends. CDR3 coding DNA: TGTGCCAGCAGCCAGGATACAAACACCGGGGAGCTGTTTTTT. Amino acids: CASSQDTNTGELFF.

DNA for the CDR3: TGTGCCAGCAGCAGGGGGACAGGTTCCTACGAGCAGTACTTC. It encodes CASSRGTGSYEQYF. This chain links TRBV11-1 with TRBJ2-7; TRBD1 matches at 8 bases. CDR1 and CDR2 from the germline V gene are SGHAT and FQDESV (reference sequence). The ends lost 5 bases at V and 1 base at J; junction bases unmatched: 4. This CDR3 region has 14 residues.